Listed below are T cell receptor beta chains from one sample, sequenced in a study of radiotherapy plus CTLA-4 blockade in lung cancer. The table came from immunoSEQ multiplex PCR; TCRdb's copy has only in-frame clones and leaves some out. The data contain tens of thousands of clones, roughly 78% of them singletons. Source: peripheral blood, taken from a patient treated with radiotherapy plus ipilimumab. The receptors originated from a human donor with non-small cell lung cancer who had a complete response to radiotherapy plus ipilimumab. Both conserved end residues are part of each CDR3. Fields, in order: D gene, J gene, clone size, V gene, CDR3 protein, CDR3 DNA. The D gene is left open where the match is weak. Part of the rows lack a size; the others show once, few, many or a class for expanded clones.

-,TRBJ1-1,-,TRBV11-2,CASSLGGVNTEAFF,TGTGCCAGCAGCTTAGGGGGGGTGAACACTGAAGCTTTCTTT
-,TRBJ2-7,once,TRBV25-1,CASSGGAYEQYF,TGTGCCAGCAGTGGTGGAGCCTACGAGCAGTACTTC
TRBD2,TRBJ2-1,few,TRBV30,CAWRTSGIYEQFF,TGTGCCTGGAGGACTAGCGGGATCTATGAGCAGTTCTTC
TRBD2,TRBJ2-1,-,TRBV7-9,CASSFEAGVPPNEQFF,TGTGCCAGCAGCTTCGAAGCGGGAGTTCCCCCCAATGAGCAGTTCTTC
TRBD1,TRBJ2-7,-,TRBV28,CASSFYGTGSYEQYF,TGTGCCAGCAGTTTCTACGGGACAGGGTCCTACGAGCAGTACTTC
-,TRBJ1-1,-,TRBV29-1,CSAGVPGVSEAFF,TGCAGCGCAGGAGTCCCTGGGGTCTCTGAAGCTTTCTTT
TRBD2,TRBJ2-1,-,TRBV27,CASSSTSGRGNEQFF,TGTGCCAGCAGTTCAACTAGCGGGAGAGGCAATGAGCAGTTCTTC
TRBD1,TRBJ1-3,-,TRBV30,CAWSSGIIRNPIDRAGNTIYF,TGTGCCTGGAGTTCGGGAATAATCCGCAACCCTATCGACAGGGCAGGAAACACCATATATTTT
-,TRBJ1-6,-,TRBV5-5,CASSLVGQGNSPLHF,TGTGCCAGCAGCTTGGTAGGGCAGGGGAATTCACCCCTCCACTTT
-,TRBJ2-2,-,TRBV13,CASSLEGGELFF,TGTGCCAGCAGCTTAGAGGGCGGGGAGCTGTTTTTT
-,TRBJ1-1,few,TRBV18,CASSPPGKDTEAFF,TGTGCCAGCTCACCACCGGGGAAGGACACTGAAGCTTTCTTT
-,TRBJ1-5,-,TRBV11-2,CASSLGGYSNQPQHF,TGTGCCAGCAGCTTAGGGGGGTATAGCAATCAGCCCCAGCATTTT
-,TRBJ2-2,-,TRBV12-2,CASRSTQPRTGELFF,TGTGCAAGTCGTTCGACTCAACCTCGAACCGGGGAGCTGTTTTTT
-,TRBJ1-2,-,TRBV6-5,CASSYSGGQAYGYTF,TGTGCCAGCAGTTACTCAGGAGGGCAGGCCTATGGCTACACCTTC
-,TRBJ1-1,-,TRBV11-3,CASSPYEGVNTEAFF,TGTGCCAGCAGCCCCTATGAGGGTGTGAACACTGAAGCTTTCTTT
-,TRBJ2-5,-,TRBV19,CASSIGQQETQYF,TGTGCCAGTAGTATTGGGCAGCAAGAGACCCAGTACTTC
-,TRBJ1-3,few,TRBV19,CASIEWSSGNTIYF,TGTGCCAGTATTGAGTGGTCCTCTGGAAACACCATATATTTT
TRBD1,TRBJ1-6,-,TRBV6-5,CASSVRTGFGSPLHF,TGTGCCAGCAGTGTCCGGACAGGGTTTGGTTCACCCCTCCACTTT
-,TRBJ2-7,-,TRBV29-1,CSVEGQYYEQYF,TGCAGCGTTGAAGGGCAGTACTACGAGCAGTACTTC